This entry lists 25 T cell receptor beta chains sequenced from one sample in a study of metastatic and nonmetastatic thyroid tumors. No treatment had been given to any patient before thyroid surgery. With MiXCR, TCRdb called clones anew from the PCR reads. Of tens of thousands of clones detected, 15% to 20% appear once; the ten largest clones hold around 13%. Sequenced: blood. The receptor source for this set is a female donor with papillary thyroid cancer or a benign thyroid nodule (not recorded which). Some clones in this sample may be carry-over from other donors' samples.

This clone was counted ten times or more. V gene TRBV13 combines with J gene TRBJ2-5; D uncertain. Germline V gene lookup returns CDR1 PRHDT and CDR2 FYEKMQ (reference sequence). The CDR3 consists of 12 residues. V lost 3 bases, J lost 4 bases, and 6 bases lay in between. CDR3 nucleotide sequence: TGTGCCAGCAGCTTGGGCTCAGAGACCCAGTACTTC. It translates to CASSLGSETQYF.

There are many counts of this clone. The rearrangement joins TRBV5-4 to TRBJ1-2; 7 nucleotides align to TRBD1. The CDR3 extends over 16 amino acids. Unmatched junction bases numbered 8, after V lost 0 bases and J lost 3 bases. Per the germline V gene, CDR1 is SGHNT and CDR2 is YYREEE (reference sequence). For the CDR3, the DNA is TGTGCCAGCAGCTTGGCCTTAAGGGGGCTCGACTATGGCTACACCTTC. The encoded protein is CASSLALRGLDYGYTF.

The CDR3 nucleotides are TGTGCCAGCAGCTTGTATGGGTATCACCACGAGCAGTACTTC. This codes for CASSLYGYHHEQYF. This chain uses TRBV5-6 with TRBJ2-7; D not certain. Trimming stripped 1 base from V and 5 bases from J, with 13 bases between. CDR3 length: 14 residues. Germline CDR1 is SGHDT and CDR2 is YYEEEE.

This clone was observed many times. The V call is TRBV27, the J call TRBJ2-7; 7 bases agree with TRBD1. The germline CDR1 and CDR2 sequences are MNHEY and SMNVEV (reference sequence). V lost 5 bases and J lost 3; bases outside the gene matches: 7. The CDR3 runs to 14 residues. The CDR3 DNA follows: TGTGCCAGCAGTCCGCCGGGACAGTACTACGAGCAGTACTTC. This gives the protein CASSPPGQYYEQYF.

V gene TRBV7-9 combines with J gene TRBJ1-2, with D unresolved. The V end lost 5 bases, the J end lost 0 bases, and 7 bases lay between the germline ends. Germline V CDR1 and CDR2: SEHNR, FQNEAQ (reference sequence). CDR3 length equals 13 residues. DNA for the CDR3: TGTGCCAGCAGCCGCGATTCTAACTATGGCTACACCTTC. Amino acid sequence: CASSRDSNYGYTF.

This clone was detected ten times or more. CDR3 nucleotide sequence: TGTGCCACCAGCAGAGATCGGGACCAGGGCTACGAGCAGTACTTC. Residues: CATSRDRDQGYEQYF. The rearrangement joins TRBV15 to TRBJ2-7; D is perhaps TRBD1 or TRBD2 (5 bases each). Trimming stripped 0 bases from V and 3 bases from J, with 12 bases between. CDR3 length: 15 residues. Germline V gives CDR1 LNHNV, CDR2 YYDKDF (reference sequence).

The sample holds many counts of this clone. The rearrangement uses TRBV3-1 and TRBJ2-7; no clear D gene. The CDR3 runs to 14 residues. The germline V gene has CDR1 LGHDT and CDR2 YNNKEL (reference sequence). V was clipped by 0 bases and J by 0 bases, with 6 bases between them. In nucleotides, the CDR3 is TGTGCCAGCAGCCAAGATAAAGGCTCCTACGAGCAGTACTTC. This encodes CASSQDKGSYEQYF.

This clone has at least ten counts. This chain joins TRBV11-2 and TRBJ2-5; D uncertain. The CDR3 extends over 13 amino acids. Trimming shortened V by 3 bases and J by 4 bases, and 9 bases separated the two germline ends. CDR1 and CDR2 (germline): SGHAT, FQNNGV. The CDR3 reads CASSLGLGETQYF. The CDR3 nucleotides read TGTGCCAGCAGCTTGGGGTTGGGAGAGACCCAGTACTTC.

A remark on this clone: A junction boundary mismatches the germline segment, possibly from a read error. V usage is TRBV6-2 or TRBV6-3 and J usage is TRBJ1-5; D might be TRBD1 (5 bases). CDR1 is MNHEY and CDR2 is SVGEGT in the germline V gene. This CDR3 has 18 residues. The CDR3 nucleotides read TGTGCCAGCAGTTACCGGCAGCTGGGGGTGAGGTTCAATCAGCCACAGCACTTT. This sequence encodes CASSYRQLGVRFNQPQHF.

This clone occurred many times. The chain recombines TRBV5-1 with TRBJ2-1; TRBD2 matches 15 bases. CDR1 SGHRS and CDR2 YFSETQ come from the germline V gene. The CDR3 extends over 21 amino acids. V trimming: 3 bases; J trimming: 1 base; junction bases outside the gene matches: 14. For the CDR3, the DNA is TGCGCCAGCAGCTCGACGGGACTAGCGGGAGGAACGATCGGGTCCTACAATGAGCAGTTCTTC. It specifies CASSSTGLAGGTIGSYNEQFF.

Turning to this clone: At one of its ends the junction is not consistent with the germline gene, which may arise from a read error. The CDR3 here is CASSLEGNTWELFF. CDR3 bases: TGTGCCAGCAGCTTAGAAGGGAACACCTGGGAGCTGTTTTTT. The rearrangement uses TRBV7-2 and TRBJ2-2; D is uncertain. The germline CDR1 and CDR2 sequences are SGHTA and FQGNSA. The CDR3 is 14 amino acids.

This clone was seen ten or more times. The V and J genes are TRBV24-1 and TRBJ2-2; the D call may be TRBD1 or TRBD2 (5 bases each). Trimming stripped 7 bases from V and 5 bases from J, with 19 bases between. The CDR3 loop spans 16 amino acids. The germline V gene encodes CDR1 KGHDR and CDR2 SFDVKD. The CDR3 is CATSQIRPGGTGELFF. As DNA, the CDR3 is TGTGCCACCAGCCAAATACGCCCTGGGGGAACCGGGGAGCTGTTTTTT.

This clone was observed many times. V usage is TRBV29-1 and J usage is TRBJ2-7, with 7 bases fitting TRBD2. The CDR3 totals 14 residues. CDR1 and CDR2 (germline): SQVTM, ANQGSEA. V dropped 4 bases and J dropped 1; count of bases not matched to a gene: 7. CDR3 region: CSVGGGPSSYEQYF. The CDR3 DNA reads TGCAGCGTTGGGGGGGGACCTTCTTCCTACGAGCAGTACTTC.

In its sample, this clone was seen many times. This sequence joins TRBV27 and TRBJ2-3; the D is unclear. The CDR3 consists of 14 residues. V was shortened by 3 bases and J by 0 bases, with 7 bases between the two germline ends. Germline CDR1 and CDR2: MNHEY and SMNVEV (reference sequence). CDR3 nucleotides: TGTGCCAGCAGTTTTGTGGCTAGCACAGATACGCAGTATTTT. Amino acid sequence: CASSFVASTDTQYF.

This clone was detected many times. This sequence joins TRBV3-2 and TRBJ1-5; whether TRBD1, the table's D call, matches the DNA was not checked. TRBV3-2 is termed a pseudogene. This CDR3 comprises 16 residues. DNA for the CDR3: TGTGTCAGCAGCCAAGCGACAGGGGGGAGCAATCAGCCCCAGCATTTT. Its protein is CVSSQATGGSNQPQHF.

This clone appeared many times. This chain links TRBV14 with TRBJ2-7; the D is unclear. The germline CDR1 and CDR2 sequences are SGHDN and FVKESK. V lost 4 bases and J lost 2, with 6 bases in between. This CDR3 is built from 12 residues. CDR3 sequence (DNA): TGTGCCAGCAGCCGATCAACCTACGAGCAGTACTTC. Translated, it gives CASSRSTYEQYF.

This clone was observed many times. The V gene is TRBV3-1, the J gene TRBJ2-1, with 8 bases matching TRBD2. The CDR3 is made up of 15 amino acids. J gave up 6 bases and V 4 bases, and 8 bases lay outside the gene matches. Per germline, CDR1 LGHDT and CDR2 YNNKEL (reference sequence). CDR3 bases: TGTGCCAGCAGCCGAACTAGCGGATTTTTCAATGAGCAGTTCTTC. Its protein product is CASSRTSGFFNEQFF.

This clone was seen ten or more times. V and J are TRBV5-1 and TRBJ2-3; D uncertain. Trimming stripped 4 bases from V and 3 bases from J, with 12 bases between. The CDR3 sequence is 14 residues long. Germline V lookup: CDR1 SGHRS, CDR2 YFSETQ. The DNA for the CDR3 is TGCGCCAGCAGCGTACAGCGATTTACAGATACGCAGTATTTT. Its translation: CASSVQRFTDTQYF.

This clone was seen more than once but under ten times. V is TRBV13 and J is TRBJ2-7; 7 bases are a match to TRBD1. The V and J ends lost 3 bases and 2 bases, in that order; junction bases with no gene match: 1. This CDR3 contains 13 residues. Per germline, CDR1 PRHDT and CDR2 FYEKMQ (reference sequence). CDR3 DNA: TGTGCCAGCAGCTTTGGACAGGCCTACGAGCAGTACTTC. This codes for CASSFGQAYEQYF. Together with reference TRBV13 and TRBJ2-7, the CDR3 gives the full variable domain: AAGVIQSPRHLIKEKRETATLKCYPIPRHDTVYWYQQGPGQDPQFLISFYEKMQSDKGSIPDRFSAQQFSDYHSELNMSSLELGDSALYFCASSFGQAYEQYFGPGTRLTVT.

This clone was recorded at least ten times. The chain joins TRBV11-2 to TRBJ1-2; 8 bases fit TRBD1. There are 15 residues in the CDR3. Losses at the gene ends were 1 base for V and 4 bases for J; bases not matched to a gene: 5. Germline loops: CDR1 SGHAT, CDR2 FQNNGV. CDR3 nucleotides: TGTGCCAGCAGCTTAGGCTTAGGACAGGGCTATGGCTACACCTTC. It is translated as CASSLGLGQGYGYTF.

This clone occurred many times. This chain's CDR3 is CASSYQGKAYEQYF. CDR3 nucleotide sequence: TGTGCCAGCAGTTATCAGGGGAAAGCCTACGAGCAGTACTTC. The gene calls are TRBV27 and TRBJ2-7; D perhaps matches TRBD1 (6 bases). This CDR3 contains 14 residues. V was shortened by 4 bases and J by 2 bases, with 12 bases between the two germline ends. Germline CDR1 and CDR2: MNHEY and SMNVEV (reference sequence).

This clone was seen ten or more times. The chain couples TRBV5-4 to TRBJ2-7; the D gene is possibly TRBD1 (6 bases). V lost 4 bases and J lost 3, with 11 bases in between. Germline V CDR1 and CDR2: SGHNT, YYREEE (reference sequence). CDR3 length equals 13 residues. The CDR3 DNA reads TGTGCCAGCAGCAGGGACACCGACTACGAGCAGTACTTC. Protein product: CASSRDTDYEQYF.

This clone has at least ten counts. The chain couples TRBV6-5 to TRBJ2-1; the D gene is possibly TRBD1 (6 bases). The CDR3 spans 17 residues. V shed 0 bases and J shed 0 bases, with 12 bases lying between them. CDR1 is MNHEY, CDR2 SVGAGI, per germline. The CDR3 here is CASSYSIGGASYNEQFF. The CDR3 DNA follows: TGTGCCAGCAGTTACTCGATAGGGGGAGCCTCCTACAATGAGCAGTTCTTC.

This clone occurred many times. The V and J genes are TRBV24-1 and TRBJ2-1, with 8 positions matching TRBD2. CDR3 size: 14 residues. In germline, CDR1 is KGHDR, CDR2 SFDVKD. With 4 bases clipped from V and 7 bases from J, the junction kept 5 bases outside the gene matches. The CDR3 region is CATSESGSGNEQFF. In nucleotides, the CDR3 is TGTGCCACCAGTGAGAGCGGGAGCGGAAATGAGCAGTTCTTC.

The rearrangement uses TRBV20-1 and TRBJ1-1; no clear D gene. V lost 0 bases to trimming and J lost 6 bases, with 11 bases between them. Germline values: CDR1 DFQATT, CDR2 SNEGSKA (reference sequence). This CDR3 is built from 13 residues. The CDR3 DNA sequence: TGCAGTGCTAGAGAGTTAGGACGCGCTGAAGCTTTCTTT. Protein: CSARELGRAEAFF.